This T cell receptor (beta chain) was profiled in a study of beta chain features in type 1 diabetes. As to this clone: No antigen is known for it.

Expressed TCRB transcripts were sequenced, since all the RNA that had been isolated was reverse transcribed. Sequencing was performed with immunoSEQ multiplex PCR; in TCRdb, only in-frame clones are kept and a portion is missing. This sample carries 150,000 to 200,000 clones, less than 9.5% of them seen once, and the ten largest clones take approximately 1%. Overall study results and limits: Moderately but significantly shorter TCRB CDR3s were found in Type 1 diabetes patients in all four CD4+ subsets. In comparison with healthy donors, patients had naive, central memory and Treg TCRB repertoires that appeared more similar.

The clonotype originates from a woman in her thirties or forties with type 1 diabetes. Specimen: central memory CD4+ T cells from blood.

Here the CDR3 DNA reads TGTGCCAGCAGCTTAGTCGCGGCAGAAGGGGACATTCAGTACTTC. Translation: CASSLVAAEGDIQYF. V usage is TRBV7-2 and J usage is TRBJ2-4, with D possibly TRBD1 on 5 matching bases. Trimming removed 1 base at V and 8 bases at J, with 15 bases between. Germline lookup yields CDR1 SGHTA and CDR2 FQGNSA. CDR3 length equals 15 residues.